The TCR beta chain under discussion was sequenced for a study of beta chain features in type 1 diabetes. The study's findings and limits: Over-representation of high TCR-expressing cells was a possible consequence of cDNA sequencing. In every one of the four CD4+ subsets, TCRB CDR3s were moderately but significantly shorter in Type 1 diabetes patients. PCR could preferentially amplify shorter templates, alike in patients and controls.

This clone turned up a few times. What it recognizes is unknown. Based on CD45RO/CCR7/CD25/CD127/CD95/CD27, CD4+ regulatory, stem cell-like memory, naive and central memory cells were sorted. This CDR3 contains 17 residues. The germline CDR1 and CDR2 sequences are SGDLS and YYNGEE. J was trimmed by 0 bases and V by 0 bases; bases with no gene match: 6. Expressed TCRB transcripts were sequenced because the isolated RNA had all been reverse transcribed beforehand. It was found that naive, central memory and regulatory T cell samples averaged around 3.6 million reads. The method was immunoSEQ multiplex PCR; TCRdb's version includes in-frame clones alone and lacks a portion of them. This table holds 130,000 to 150,000 clones, around 13% found once.

This clonotype was obtained from a man in his late teens or twenties with type 1 diabetes. This rearrangement joins TRBV9 to TRBJ2-7, with TRBD1 matching 10 bases. What was sequenced was central memory CD4+ T cells from blood. The CDR3 spells CASSVGGGTGASYEQYF. DNA of the CDR3: TGTGCCAGCAGCGTAGGAGGTGGGACAGGGGCCTCCTACGAGCAGTACTTC. Supplemented by reference TRBV9 and TRBJ2-7, the full variable domain reads DSGVTQTPKHLITATGQRVTLRCSPRSGDLSVYWYQQSLDQGLQFLIQYYNGEERAKGNILERFSAQQFPDLHSELNLSSLELGDSALYFCASSVGGGTGASYEQYFGPGTRLTVT.